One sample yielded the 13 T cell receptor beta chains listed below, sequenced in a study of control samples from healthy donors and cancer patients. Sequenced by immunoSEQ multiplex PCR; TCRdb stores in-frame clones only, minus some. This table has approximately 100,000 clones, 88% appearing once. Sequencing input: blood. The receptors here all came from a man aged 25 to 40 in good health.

The CDR3 reads CASSFLGGVGDTQYF. The CDR3, as DNA: TGTGCCAGCAGCTTCCTGGGGGGAGTGGGAGATACGCAGTATTTT. The J gene is TRBJ2-3, the V gene TRBV7-3; tentative D call: TRBD2 (6 bases). CDR3 length: 15 amino acids. With 3 bases removed from V and 5 bases from J, the gap between germline ends came to 15 bases. Germline V gives CDR1 SGHTA, CDR2 FQGTGA.

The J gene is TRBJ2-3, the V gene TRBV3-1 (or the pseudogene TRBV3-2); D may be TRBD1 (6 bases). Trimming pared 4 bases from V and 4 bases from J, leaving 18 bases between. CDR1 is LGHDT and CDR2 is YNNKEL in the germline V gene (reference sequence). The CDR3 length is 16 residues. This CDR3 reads CASSPWAGEGADTQYF. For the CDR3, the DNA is TGTGCCAGCAGCCCCTGGGCGGGTGAGGGGGCAGATACGCAGTATTTT.

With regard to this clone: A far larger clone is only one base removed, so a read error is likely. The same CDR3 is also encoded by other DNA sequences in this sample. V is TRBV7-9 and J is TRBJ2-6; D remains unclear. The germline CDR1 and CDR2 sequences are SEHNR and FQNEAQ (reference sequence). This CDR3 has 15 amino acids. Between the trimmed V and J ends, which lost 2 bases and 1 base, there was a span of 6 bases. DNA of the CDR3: TGTGCCAGCAGCTTATCCGAGTCTGGGGCCAACGTCCTGACTTTC. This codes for CASSLSESGANVLTF.

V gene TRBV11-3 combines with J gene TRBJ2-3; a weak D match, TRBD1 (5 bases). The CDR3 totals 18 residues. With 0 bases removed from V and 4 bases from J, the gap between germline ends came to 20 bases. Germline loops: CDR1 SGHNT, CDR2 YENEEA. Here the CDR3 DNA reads TGTGCCAGCAGCTTAGATTGGCTTGGGCAGGGCGGACCAGATACGCAGTATTTT. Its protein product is CASSLDWLGQGGPDTQYF. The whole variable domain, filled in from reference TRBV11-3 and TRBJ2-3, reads EAGVVQSPRYKIIEKKQPVAFWCNPISGHNTLYWYLQNLGQGPELLIRYENEEAVDDSQLPKDRFSAERLKGVDSTLKIQPAELGDSAVYLCASSLDWLGQGGPDTQYFGPGTRLTVL.

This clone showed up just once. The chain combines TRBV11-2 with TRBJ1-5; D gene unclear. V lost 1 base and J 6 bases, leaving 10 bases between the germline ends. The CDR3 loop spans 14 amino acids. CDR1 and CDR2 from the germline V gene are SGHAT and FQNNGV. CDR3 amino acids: CASSLAAGTQPQHF. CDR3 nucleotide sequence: TGTGCCAGCAGCTTAGCTGCGGGAACTCAGCCCCAGCATTTT.

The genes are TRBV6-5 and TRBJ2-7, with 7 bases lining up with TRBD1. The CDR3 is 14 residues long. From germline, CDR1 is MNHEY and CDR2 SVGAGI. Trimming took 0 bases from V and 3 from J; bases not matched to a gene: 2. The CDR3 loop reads CASSYSQGVYEQYF. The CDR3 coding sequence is TGTGCCAGCAGTTACTCCCAGGGGGTCTACGAGCAGTACTTC.

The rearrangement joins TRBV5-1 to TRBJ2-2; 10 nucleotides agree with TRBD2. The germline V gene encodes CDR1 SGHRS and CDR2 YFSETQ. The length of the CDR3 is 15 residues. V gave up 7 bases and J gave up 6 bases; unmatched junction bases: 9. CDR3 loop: CASHGAGGPPGELFF. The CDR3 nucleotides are TGCGCCAGCCACGGAGCGGGAGGGCCTCCCGGGGAGCTGTTTTTT. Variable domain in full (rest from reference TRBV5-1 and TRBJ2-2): KAGVTQTPRYLIKTRGQQVTLSCSPISGHRSVSWYQQTPGQGLQFLFEYFSETQRNKGNFPGRFSGRQFSNSRSEMNVSTLELGDSALYLCASHGAGGPPGELFFGEGSRLTVL.

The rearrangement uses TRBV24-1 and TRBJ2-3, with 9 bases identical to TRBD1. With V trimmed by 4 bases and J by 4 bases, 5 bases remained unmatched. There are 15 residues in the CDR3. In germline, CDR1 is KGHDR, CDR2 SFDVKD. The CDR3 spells CATSEPGQGSDTQYF. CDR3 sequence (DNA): TGTGCCACCAGTGAGCCGGGACAGGGATCAGATACGCAGTATTTT.

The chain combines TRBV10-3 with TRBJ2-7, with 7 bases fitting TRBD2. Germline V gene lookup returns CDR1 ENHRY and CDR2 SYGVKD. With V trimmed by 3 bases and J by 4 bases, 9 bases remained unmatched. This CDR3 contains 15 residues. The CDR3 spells CAISDLLSGIYEQYF. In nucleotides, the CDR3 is TGTGCCATCAGTGACCTACTAAGCGGGATTTACGAGCAGTACTTC.

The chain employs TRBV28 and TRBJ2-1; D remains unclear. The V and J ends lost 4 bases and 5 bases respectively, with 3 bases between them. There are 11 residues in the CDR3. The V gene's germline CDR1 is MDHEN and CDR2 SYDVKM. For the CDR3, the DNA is TGTGCCAGCAGTTCCAACAATGAGCAGTTCTTC. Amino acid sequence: CASSSNNEQFF.

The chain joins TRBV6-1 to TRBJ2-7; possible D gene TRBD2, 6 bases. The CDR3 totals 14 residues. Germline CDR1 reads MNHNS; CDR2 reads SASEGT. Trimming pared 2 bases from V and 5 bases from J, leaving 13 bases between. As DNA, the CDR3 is TGTGCCAGCAGTGAATATTTGGGGGGACACGAGCAGTACTTC. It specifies CASSEYLGGHEQYF.

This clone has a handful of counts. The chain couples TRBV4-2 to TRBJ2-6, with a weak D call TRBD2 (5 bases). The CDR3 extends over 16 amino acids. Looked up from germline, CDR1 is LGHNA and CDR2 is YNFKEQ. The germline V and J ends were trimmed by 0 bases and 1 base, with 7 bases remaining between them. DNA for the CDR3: TGTGCCAGCAGCCAAGATACGGGATCTGGGGCCAACGTCCTGACTTTC. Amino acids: CASSQDTGSGANVLTF.

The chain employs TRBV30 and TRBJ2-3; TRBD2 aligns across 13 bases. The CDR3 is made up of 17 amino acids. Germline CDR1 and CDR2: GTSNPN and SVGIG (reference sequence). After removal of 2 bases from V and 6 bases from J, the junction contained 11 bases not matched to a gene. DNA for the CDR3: TGTGCCTGGAGTAGGGGGAGGACTAGCGGGAGCAGGGATACGCAGTATTTT. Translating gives CAWSRGRTSGSRDTQYF.